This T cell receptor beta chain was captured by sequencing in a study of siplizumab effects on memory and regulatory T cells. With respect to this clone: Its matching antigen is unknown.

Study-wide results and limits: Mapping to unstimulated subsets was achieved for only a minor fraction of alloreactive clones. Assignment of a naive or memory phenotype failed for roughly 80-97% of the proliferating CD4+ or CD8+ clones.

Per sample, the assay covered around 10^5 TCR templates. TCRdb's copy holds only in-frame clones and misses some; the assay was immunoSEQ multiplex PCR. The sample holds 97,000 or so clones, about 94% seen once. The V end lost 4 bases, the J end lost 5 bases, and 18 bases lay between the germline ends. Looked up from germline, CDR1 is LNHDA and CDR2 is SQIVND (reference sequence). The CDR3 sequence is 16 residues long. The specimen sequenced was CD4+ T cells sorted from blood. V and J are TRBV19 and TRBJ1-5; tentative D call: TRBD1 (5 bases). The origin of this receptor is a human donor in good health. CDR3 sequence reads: CASSTYGAGGYQPQHF. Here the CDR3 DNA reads TGTGCCAGTAGTACCTACGGGGCCGGAGGGTATCAGCCCCAGCATTTT.